This TCR beta chain derives from a study of blood T cell repertoires in COVID-19. Across the whole study: Sample material is recorded as cDNA or gDNA derived from T cells, B-cell-depleted T cells, or PBMCs.

Trimming removed 5 bases at V and 7 bases at J, with 18 bases between. The length of the CDR3 is 15 residues. The germline V gene encodes CDR1 LGHNA and CDR2 YSLEER. Original methodology: Nucleated cell number was recorded as an estimate derived from reference gene primer amplification. Sequenced by immunoSEQ multiplex PCR; TCRdb stores in-frame clones only, minus some. V and J calls and clone size are those listed in that table; D and trimming were worked out from the DNA. Among 120,000 to 150,000 clones listed, just under 85% were seen once. The specimen was peripheral blood. This receptor was obtained from a middle-aged woman with active or convalescent COVID-19. The rearrangement uses TRBV4-3 and TRBJ1-5, with D tentatively TRBD1 (6 bases). CDR3 sequence: CASSKPYRDGQPQHF. The CDR3 region has the DNA TGCGCCAGCAGCAAACCCTACAGGGATGGCCAGCCCCAGCATTTT.